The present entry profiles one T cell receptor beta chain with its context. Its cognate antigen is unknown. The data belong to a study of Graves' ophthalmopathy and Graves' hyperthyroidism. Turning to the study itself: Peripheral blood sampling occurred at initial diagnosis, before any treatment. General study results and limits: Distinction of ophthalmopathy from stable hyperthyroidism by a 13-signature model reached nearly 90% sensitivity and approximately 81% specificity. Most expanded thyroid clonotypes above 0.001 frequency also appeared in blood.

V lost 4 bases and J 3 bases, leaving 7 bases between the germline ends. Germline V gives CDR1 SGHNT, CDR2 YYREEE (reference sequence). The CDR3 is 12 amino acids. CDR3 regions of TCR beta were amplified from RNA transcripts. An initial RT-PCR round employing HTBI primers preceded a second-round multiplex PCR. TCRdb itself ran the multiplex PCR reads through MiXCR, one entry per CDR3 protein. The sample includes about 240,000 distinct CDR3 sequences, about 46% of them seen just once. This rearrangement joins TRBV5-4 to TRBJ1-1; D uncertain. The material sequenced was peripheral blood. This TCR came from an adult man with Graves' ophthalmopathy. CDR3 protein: CASSGSDTEAFF. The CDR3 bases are TGTGCCAGCAGCGGCTCTGACACTGAAGCTTTCTTT.